This TCR beta chain stems from a study of human T cells and chemical hapten exposure. Time point in this sample: patch test 3, about 24 weeks after DPC sensitization. Treatment reported: therapeutic diphenylcyclopropenone sensitization with weekly scalp DPC. Venepuncture was done earlier than the placement of each patch test. It was unfractionated whole blood from which total RNA was extracted. The library put unique molecular identifiers onto individual cDNA molecules. From the RACE reads, TCRdb called clonotypes with MiXCR, one entry per CDR3 protein. The repertoire includes more than 80,000 distinct CDR3 sequences, more than 10% of them detected once, and roughly 3.7% sits in the top ten. This CDR3 is 13 amino acids long. The V gene's germline CDR1 is SGHVS and CDR2 FNYEAQ. Between the trimmed V and J ends, which lost 2 bases and 13 bases, there was a span of 14 bases.

This sample comprised whole blood, obtained in connection with sensitization to the hapten diphenylcyclopropenone (DPC). This receptor was identified in a woman aged 45 to 65 with alopecia areata. Some clones in this sample may be carry-over from other donors' samples. The chain combines TRBV7-6 with TRBJ1-4; a weak D match, TRBD1 (5 bases). The CDR3 loop reads CASSLQEGSRLFF. The DNA for the CDR3 is TGTGCCAGCAGCTTACAAGAGGGGAGCAGACTGTTTTTT.